This T cell receptor (beta chain) was sequenced in a study of T-cell reconstitution after alpha-beta-depleted transplantation in children. Regarding the study as a whole: Where alpha-beta T cells came from about two months after transplant was reportedly several hundred expanded graft clones. From newly produced T cells came most of the T-cell counts and diversity one year after transplant.

The CDR3 sequence is 14 residues long. In germline, CDR1 is MNHEY, CDR2 SVGAGI. Trimming left V 4 bases short and J 7 bases short, with 17 bases between. Molecular barcoding with unique molecular identifiers was used for the TCRbeta library. TCRdb called the PCR reads again in MiXCR, with one record for every CDR3 protein. This table holds about 220,000 distinct CDR3 sequences, 17% found once. This clonotype was recorded a few times. The antigen is not known. The chain has TRBV6-5 and TRBJ2-7; a possible D gene is TRBD2 (5 bases). The sequenced sample was PBMCs, mostly from graft donor cells, obtained 360 days after TCRalphabeta/CD19-depleted stem cell transplant. The clonotype was recovered from a male patient between 2 and 15 years old who had a stem cell transplant for acute lymphoblastic leukemia, so the T cells may come from the graft donor. DNA for the CDR3: TGTGCCAGCAGTTCAGCCCGACTTGGAGGAGAGCAGTACTTC. Translated: CASSSARLGGEQYF.